The present TCR beta chain was sequenced within a study of T cell responses to AZD1222 COVID-19 vaccine. Study findings and constraints: No repertoire was sampled before or during the peak T cell response, only after it. Mostly white British, mostly female donors; authors suggested clonal diversity may be underestimated. Spike-wide coverage was observed for vaccine-associated CD4 TCRs, with dominant responses at 160-218 and 743-854.

Profiling relied on immunoSEQ multiplex PCR, and the TCRdb table lists in-frame clones only, not all of them. Of roughly 180,000 clones in the sample, around nine tenths were seen once. Note on this clone: Its antigen is as yet unknown.

The CDR3 contains 16 residues. The receptor's source is an adult who received the AZD1222 COVID-19 vaccine. The rearrangement links TRBV12-1 to TRBJ2-5; the DNA was not used to check the table's D call, TRBD2. TRBV12-1 is described as a pseudogene. Sample: peripheral blood, taken 28 days after the second AZD1222 dose. CDR3 in DNA: TGTGCCAGCAGCTTCGTCAGGGCGGGAGCTTTGGAGACCCAGTACTTC. Translated, it gives CASSFVRAGALETQYF.